The source of this T cell receptor (beta chain) is a study of T cell repertoires in cytomegalovirus infection. V lost 7 bases to trimming and J lost 0 bases, with 7 bases between them. The CDR3 spans 12 residues. CDR1 and CDR2 (germline): DFQATT, SNEGSKA (reference sequence). TCRdb itself ran the reads through MiXCR, one entry per CDR3 protein. This table holds just over 300,000 distinct CDR3 sequences, roughly 15% found once. The receptor was derived from a human donor in good health (CMV status not recorded). Some clones in this sample may be carry-over from other donors' samples. The rearrangement links TRBV20-1 to TRBJ1-5, with D uncertain. The specimen was PBMCs. CDR3 amino acids: CSGKYSNQPQHF. The CDR3 DNA reads TGCAGTGGGAAATATAGCAATCAGCCCCAGCATTTT.